Sequencing of this T cell receptor (beta chain) was carried out in a study of Graves' ophthalmopathy and Graves' hyperthyroidism. Overall study context: Peripheral blood was gathered at the point of initial diagnosis, before any treatment started. Study findings and constraints: Blood also held most thyroid clonotypes expanded above 0.001 frequency.

Ophthalmopathy absent within 18 months of follow-up marked hyperthyroidism as stable. Thyroid ultrasound, orbital computed tomography, TRAb, serum thyroxine and clinical symptoms formed the basis of diagnosis. This clonotype was detected a few times. Its antigen is unknown. Amplified TCR beta CDR3 regions were obtained using RNA transcripts as template. The authors performed first-round RT-PCR with HTBI primers and then a second-round multiplex PCR. TCRdb redid the calling of the multiplex PCR reads with MiXCR, one entry per CDR3 protein. The table lists fewer than 650,000 distinct CDR3 sequences, 22% of them singletons. The V and J ends lost 5 bases and 3 bases respectively, with 14 bases between them. The CDR3 spans 13 residues. Germline V CDR1 and CDR2: DFQATT, SNEGSKA (reference sequence).

What was sequenced was peripheral blood. This receptor was taken from a young woman with stable Graves' hyperthyroidism. Some clones in this sample may be carry-over from other donors' samples. The J gene is TRBJ2-7, the V gene TRBV20-1; possibly TRBD2 for D (5 bases). CDR3 sequence: CSAPNGLRYEQYF. The CDR3 DNA follows: TGCAGTGCTCCTAACGGACTCCGCTACGAGCAGTACTTC.